This TCR beta chain emerged from a study of chemoradiotherapy in HPV16-positive cancers. This CDR3 is 15 amino acids long. CDR1 is SNHLY, CDR2 FYNNEI, per germline. With 4 bases clipped from V and 5 bases from J, the junction kept 7 bases outside the gene matches. With respect to this clone: The antigen is unknown.

Regarding the study as a whole: HPV-specific T cells were functionally defined from only two HPV16-positive patients.

TCRdb's copy holds only in-frame clones and misses some; the assay was immunoSEQ multiplex PCR. The sample shows about 3,500 clones, approximately 86% of them seen only once. The material was tumor tissue, obtained from a patient who underwent chemoradiotherapy. The sequence came from a human donor with HPV-associated anogenital cancer. The rearrangement joins TRBV2 to TRBJ1-3; 8 bases align to TRBD1. The CDR3 DNA sequence: TGTGCCAGCAGTGCGGGCAGGGGGCGAAGAAACACCATATATTTT. Its protein is CASSAGRGRRNTIYF.